This TCR beta chain was sequenced for a study of shared clonotypes between healthy human individuals. Study background: The study used three CD4 naive, three CD4 memory, two CD8 naive and one CD8 memory plate per donor. Study-wide results and caveats: Non-shared clonotypes had lower generation probabilities than those shared by all four donors.

The CDR3 is 13 amino acids. From germline, CDR1 is LNHDA and CDR2 SQIVND (reference sequence). Deletions cut 8 bases from V and 5 bases from J, with 13 bases between. From CD4+ cells came CD45RA+ naive and CD45RA-negative memory subsets. A remark on this clone: The antigen is undetermined. The same CDR3 can be traced to other DNA sequences in this sample.

Investigators spread the genomic DNA of each subset evenly over several immunoSEQ plates. Profiled with immunoSEQ multiplex PCR; TCRdb holds only in-frame clones, not every one. Here the sample spans 550,000 to 800,000 clones, 74% being singletons. This chain links TRBV19 with TRBJ2-1; tentatively, D is TRBD1 or TRBD2 (6 bases each). This clonotype originated in a woman between 25 and 40 years old in good health. The sample was memory CD4+ T cells sorted from blood. Described subset: CD45RA-negative fraction. CDR3 DNA sequence: TGTGCCAGTGCCCCGGGGGCCGACAATGAGCAGTTCTTC. Its translation is CASAPGADNEQFF.